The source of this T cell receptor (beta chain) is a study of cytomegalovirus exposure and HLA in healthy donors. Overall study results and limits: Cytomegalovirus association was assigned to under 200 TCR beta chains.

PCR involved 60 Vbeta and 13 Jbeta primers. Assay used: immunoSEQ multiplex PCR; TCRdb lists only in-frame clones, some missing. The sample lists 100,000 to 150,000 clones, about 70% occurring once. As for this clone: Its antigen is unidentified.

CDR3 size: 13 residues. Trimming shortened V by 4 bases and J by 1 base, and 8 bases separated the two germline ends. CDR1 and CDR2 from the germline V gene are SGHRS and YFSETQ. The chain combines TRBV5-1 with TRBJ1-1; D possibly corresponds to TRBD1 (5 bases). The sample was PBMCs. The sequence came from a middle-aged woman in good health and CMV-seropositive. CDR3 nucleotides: TGCGCCAGCAGCATCCAGGGGAACACTGAAGCTTTCTTT. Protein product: CASSIQGNTEAFF.